A single sample is the source of the 25 T cell receptor beta chains below, sequenced in a study of low-dose radiotherapy and immunotherapy resistance in tumors. Alpha and beta chains were covered, as first-strand cDNA relied on TRAV- and TRBV-specific primers. The TCRs were subjected to amplification over about 19 PCR cycles employing a constant-region primer in conjunction with a V-primer adapter. TCRdb passed the reads through MiXCR, listing each CDR3 protein once. The sample lists about 12,000 distinct CDR3 sequences, roughly 72% occurring once. Receptor source: a human donor with advanced metastatic prostate, ovarian, gallbladder or colorectal cancer (not recorded which). This table probably holds off-target reads from a library built for another chain.

J is TRBJ2-7 and V is TRBV27; 12 nucleotides match TRBD1. Trimming at V came to 5 bases and at J to 3 bases, leaving 8 bases not matched to a gene. CDR3 length equals 16 residues. Looked up from germline, CDR1 is MNHEY and CDR2 is SMNVEV (reference sequence). CDR3: CASSETGTGGFYEQYF. CDR3 in DNA: TGTGCCAGCAGTGAAACCGGGACAGGGGGCTTCTACGAGCAGTACTTC.

V usage is TRBV4-3 and J usage is TRBJ2-7, with D perhaps assigned TRBD1 or TRBD2 (6 bases each). The CDR3 runs to 15 residues. CDR1 and CDR2 from the germline V gene are LGHNA and YSLEER. V dropped 1 base and J dropped 3 bases, with 13 bases sitting between them. CDR3 bases: TGCGCCAGCAGCCAAGCGAGGGGGGCCCTCTACGAGCAGTACTTC. Translated, it gives CASSQARGALYEQYF.

This clonotype was counted only a few times. The chain combines TRBV29-1 with TRBJ2-1, with TRBD1 identical over 8 bases. Germline lookup yields CDR1 SQVTM and CDR2 ANQGSEA. This CDR3 is 14 amino acids long. Germline trimming cut 8 bases from V and 8 bases from J; bases unmatched to any gene: 14. The CDR3: CSYQAQGAQDEQFF. The CDR3 DNA follows: TGCAGCTACCAGGCGCAGGGGGCGCAGGATGAGCAGTTCTTC.

The chain carries TRBV19 and TRBJ1-2; no clear D gene. Trimming pared 6 bases from V and 0 bases from J, leaving 17 bases between. Germline V lookup: CDR1 LNHDA, CDR2 SQIVND (reference sequence). CDR3 length equals 16 residues. The CDR3 coding sequence is TGTGCCAGTAGACGAGGGTTAACAGCTACTAACTATGGCTACACCTTC. Translating it yields CASRRGLTATNYGYTF.

The chain links TRBV5-1 to TRBJ2-1; weak D call: TRBD1 (6 bases). The CDR3 has 12 amino acids. V lost 4 bases, J lost 10 bases, and 12 bases lay in between. The germline CDR1 and CDR2 sequences are SGHRS and YFSETQ. The CDR3 nucleotides read TGCGCCAGCAGCCGACAGGCCCGGGAGCAGTTCTTC. Protein: CASSRQAREQFF.

This sequence joins TRBV28 and TRBJ2-1; no reliable D call. The V gene lost 7 bases and the J gene lost 7 bases, with 11 bases spanning the gap. The CDR3 length is 12 residues. Germline-derived CDR1 and CDR2 are MDHEN and SYDVKM. The CDR3 DNA reads TGTGCCAGCACCCGACGGTCAAATGAGCAGTTCTTC. The encoded protein is CASTRRSNEQFF.

The genes are TRBV7-9 and TRBJ2-1, with D perhaps TRBD2 (6 bases). The CDR3 is made up of 17 amino acids. Germline CDR1 reads SEHNR; CDR2 reads FQNEAQ (reference sequence). V lost 2 bases to trimming and J lost 0 bases, with 14 bases between them. CDR3 DNA: TGTGCCAGCAGCTTAAGGTTTACCGGGAGCTCCTACAATGAGCAGTTCTTC. This gives the protein CASSLRFTGSSYNEQFF.

This chain joins TRBV29-1 and TRBJ1-2; D unresolved. CDR1 is SQVTM, CDR2 ANQGSEA, per germline. The CDR3 length is 12 residues. Trimming cost V 4 bases and J 3 bases, with 9 bases left between them. As DNA, the CDR3 is TGCAGCGTTGCATGGGTGGACTATGGCTACACCTTC. As protein: CSVAWVDYGYTF.

V usage is TRBV29-1 and J usage is TRBJ2-3, with no clear D. The CDR3 contains 13 residues. Germline V lookup: CDR1 SQVTM, CDR2 ANQGSEA. The V end was cut by 6 bases, the J end by 4 bases, with 14 bases between. The CDR3 protein is CSVTPHTADTQYF. CDR3 nucleotides: TGCAGCGTGACTCCACACACGGCAGATACGCAGTATTTT.

This chain joins TRBV7-9 and TRBJ2-6; weak D call: TRBD1 (5 bases). This CDR3 region has 15 residues. Trimming shortened V by 4 bases and J by 2 bases, and 9 bases separated the two germline ends. Looked up from germline, CDR1 is SEHNR and CDR2 is FQNEAQ (reference sequence). The CDR3 protein is CASSSQGTGANVLTF. The CDR3 coding sequence is TGTGCCAGCAGCTCGCAGGGTACTGGGGCCAACGTCCTGACTTTC.

The chain has TRBV15 and TRBJ2-7; D possibly uses TRBD1 or TRBD2 (5 bases each). Germline V lookup: CDR1 LNHNV, CDR2 YYDKDF (reference sequence). V lost 1 base and J 7 bases, leaving 8 bases between the germline ends. The CDR3 is 12 residues long. The CDR3 DNA is TGTGCCACCAGCAGAGCCGAGGGGGAGCAGTACTTC. Its protein product is CATSRAEGEQYF. Complete variable domain (other parts from reference TRBV15 and TRBJ2-7): DAMVIQNPRYQVTQFGKPVTLSCSQTLNHNVMYWYQQKSSQAPKLLFHYYDKDFNNEADTPDNFQSRRPNTSFCFLDIRSPGLGDTAMYLCATSRAEGEQYFGPGTRLTVT.

The genes are TRBV14 and TRBJ2-1; D possibly corresponds to TRBD2 (5 bases). The V and J ends lost 2 bases and 2 bases respectively, with 16 bases between them. The V gene's germline CDR1 is SGHDN and CDR2 FVKESK. The CDR3 loop spans 17 amino acids. CDR3 residues: CASSQFGGSSPYNEQFF. In nucleotides, the CDR3 is TGTGCCAGCAGCCAATTCGGTGGGAGCAGCCCCTACAATGAGCAGTTCTTC. The entire variable domain, with the rest obtained from reference TRBV14 and TRBJ2-1, is as follows: EAGVTQFPSHSVIEKGQTVTLRCDPISGHDNLYWYRRVMGKEIKFLLHFVKESKQDESGMPNNRFLAERTGGTYSTLKVQPAELEDSGVYFCASSQFGGSSPYNEQFFGPGTRLTVL.

This clonotype was seen a few times. The junction and the germline gene differ at one end; a read error may be behind it. This rearrangement joins TRBV28 to TRBJ2-7, with a tentative D call TRBD2 (5 bases). The CDR3 totals 13 residues. Germline V gives CDR1 MDHEN, CDR2 SYDVKM. For the CDR3, the DNA is TGTGCCAGCAGTTTGTCGTCGCTAGCAGACGGGCACTTC. Translation gives CASSLSSLADGHF.

This chain links TRBV27 with TRBJ1-5; no definite D call. Per germline, CDR1 MNHEY and CDR2 SMNVEV (reference sequence). Trimming took 2 bases from V and 1 from J, leaving 9 bases between them. CDR3 length equals 15 residues. The CDR3 loop is CASSLTHSSNQPQHF. The CDR3 DNA reads TGTGCCAGCAGTTTAACGCACTCAAGCAATCAGCCCCAGCATTTT.

The chain couples TRBV5-1 to TRBJ1-1, with 9 bases fitting TRBD1. In germline, CDR1 is SGHRS, CDR2 YFSETQ. This CDR3 is 14 amino acids long. V shed 4 bases, J shed 1 base, and the junction held 2 bases outside the gene matches. The CDR3 coding sequence is TGCGCCAGCAGCAAGGGACAGGGGAACACTGAAGCTTTCTTT. It is translated as CASSKGQGNTEAFF. Variable domain in full (rest from reference TRBV5-1 and TRBJ1-1): KAGVTQTPRYLIKTRGQQVTLSCSPISGHRSVSWYQQTPGQGLQFLFEYFSETQRNKGNFPGRFSGRQFSNSRSEMNVSTLELGDSALYLCASSKGQGNTEAFFGQGTRLTVV.

A word on this clonotype: One end of the junction does not line up with germline, which may come from a read error. The CDR3 spells CASSLARVHTEAFF. The CDR3 DNA reads as TGTGCCAGCAGCCTAGCCAGGGTACACACTGAAGCTTTCTTT. This chain links TRBV7-2 with TRBJ1-1, with D possibly being TRBD1 (5 bases). The CDR3 covers 14 residues. From germline, CDR1 is SGHTA and CDR2 FQGNSA.

The J gene is TRBJ2-7, the V gene TRBV10-3; D is undetermined. The CDR3 is made up of 13 amino acids. Germline lookup yields CDR1 ENHRY and CDR2 SYGVKD. Trimming shortened V by 3 bases and J by 2 bases, and 8 bases separated the two germline ends. CDR3: CAISDGYTYEQYF. DNA for the CDR3: TGTGCCATCAGTGACGGGTACACCTACGAGCAGTACTTC.

The chain uses TRBV3-1 and TRBJ2-7; 12 bases fit TRBD2. Trimming cost V 2 bases and J 5 bases; bases outside gene matches: 7. This CDR3 contains 16 residues. Germline values: CDR1 LGHDT, CDR2 YNNKEL (reference sequence). CDR3 loop: CASSQNPGLAGNEQYF. The CDR3 DNA is TGTGCCAGCAGCCAAAACCCGGGACTAGCGGGTAACGAGCAGTACTTC.

In this sample, this clonotype turned up once. The chain joins TRBV29-1 to TRBJ2-1, with D maybe TRBD2 (5 bases). In germline, CDR1 is SQVTM, CDR2 ANQGSEA. The CDR3 runs 12 residues. Between the trimmed V and J ends, which lost 7 bases and 5 bases, there was a span of 12 bases. The CDR3 loop reads CSARGFNNEQFF. The CDR3 nucleotides read TGCAGCGCGAGAGGGTTCAACAATGAGCAGTTCTTC.

The CDR3 here is CATPLRVNTGELFF. CDR3 bases: TGTGCCACCCCCCTCCGGGTAAACACCGGGGAGCTGTTTTTT. The chain links TRBV15 to TRBJ2-2; D gene ambiguous. CDR1 is LNHNV and CDR2 is YYDKDF in the germline V gene (reference sequence). The CDR3 covers 14 residues. Trimming shortened V by 8 bases and J by 2 bases, and 12 bases separated the two germline ends.

The chain joins TRBV6-2 or TRBV6-3 to TRBJ1-6; unclear D gene. The CDR3 has 18 residues. The V gene lost 0 bases and the J gene lost 0 bases, with 12 bases spanning the gap. Germline V lookup: CDR1 MNHEY, CDR2 SVGEGT. The CDR3, as DNA: TGTGCCAGCAGTTACTCGTCGGGGTTGAGCTCCTATAATTCACCCCTCCACTTT. This sequence encodes CASSYSSGLSSYNSPLHF.

This chain joins TRBV10-3 and TRBJ1-1, with D maybe TRBD1 (5 bases). This CDR3 has 14 amino acids. Germline CDR1 is ENHRY and CDR2 is SYGVKD. V shed 11 bases and J shed 0 bases, with 16 bases lying between them. CDR3 nucleotide sequence: TGTGCCGCCTGCGCCCAGGGTATGAACACTGAAGCTTTCTTT. Amino acid sequence: CAACAQGMNTEAFF.

This sequence joins TRBV28 and TRBJ2-7; 12 bases map to TRBD2. The CDR3 is 17 residues long. Looked up from germline, CDR1 is MDHEN and CDR2 is SYDVKM. The V gene end was trimmed by 5 bases and the J gene end by 5 bases; junction bases not matched to a gene: 13. This CDR3 is CASSTFRLAGVLHEQYF. The DNA for the CDR3 is TGTGCCAGCAGTACCTTTAGACTAGCGGGAGTACTCCACGAGCAGTACTTC.

V is TRBV2 and J is TRBJ1-4; 9 bases map to TRBD1. Unmatched junction bases numbered 9, after V lost 5 bases and J lost 8 bases. CDR3 length: 15 residues. Germline V gene sequence: CDR1 SNHLY, CDR2 FYNNEI. CDR3 sequence reads: CASSNTGTGNEKLFF. CDR3 in DNA: TGTGCCAGCAGTAACACCGGGACAGGGAACGAAAAACTGTTTTTT.

This clonotype is a singleton in its sample. The genes are TRBV28 and TRBJ2-5; TRBD1 matches at 7 bases. CDR1 and CDR2 from the germline V gene are MDHEN and SYDVKM. The CDR3 is made up of 16 amino acids. V lost 4 bases to trimming and J lost 3 bases; unmatched junction nucleotides: 11. The DNA for the CDR3 is TGTGCCAGCAGTTCCGGACAGGACTTTGTGAAAGAGACCCAGTACTTC. This encodes CASSSGQDFVKETQYF.